Listed here are 5 T cell receptor beta chains from one sample, sequenced in a study of blood T cell repertoires in COVID-19 (dated by TCRdb to between 2020 and 2021). Library preparation used the immunoSEQ multiplex PCR assay. Imported from immuneACCESS, the table was reduced by TCRdb to in-frame sequences with V and J called. These copies leave out some clones; in studies compared against another copy, an unresolved V gene accounts for under half, and the cause of the remainder is not known. A total of about 240,000 clones appear in this sample, over 75% of them only once. The ten largest make up under 0.95% of the sample. The sample was peripheral blood. The source is a woman aged 25-40 years with acute or convalescent COVID-19.

The chain carries TRBV2 and TRBJ2-7, with D tentatively TRBD2 (5 bases). V gave up 6 bases and J gave up 1 base, with 16 bases separating them. The CDR3 covers 15 residues. Germline-derived CDR1 and CDR2 are SNHLY and FYNNEI. The CDR3 is CASSDFGLASYEQYF. The CDR3 DNA sequence: TGTGCCAGCAGCGATTTCGGACTGGCTTCCTACGAGCAGTACTTC.

The chain employs TRBV5-4 and TRBJ2-3, with D unclear. The CDR3 runs to 11 residues. Germline V gene lookup returns CDR1 SGHNT and CDR2 YYREEE (reference sequence). Trimming cost V 6 bases and J 6 bases, with 8 bases left between them. CDR3 loop: CASTLRDTQYF. Written as DNA, the CDR3 is TGTGCCAGCACTCTTCGGGATACGCAGTATTTT.

The rearrangement links TRBV2 to TRBJ1-6, with TRBD1 as a possible D gene (6 bases). This CDR3 region has 18 residues. Germline V gene sequence: CDR1 SNHLY, CDR2 FYNNEI. V gave up 10 bases and J gave up 9 bases, with 31 bases separating them. Written as DNA, the CDR3 is TGTGCCATTCCGATTTCGGGCTTCACAGGGTCTGGGCGTTCACCCCTCCACTTT. It specifies CAIPISGFTGSGRSPLHF.

The rearrangement uses TRBV5-1 and TRBJ2-1, with D tentatively TRBD1 (6 bases). Germline V gives CDR1 SGHRS, CDR2 YFSETQ. The germline V and J ends were trimmed by 0 bases and 9 bases, with 13 bases remaining between them. The CDR3 runs 14 residues. For the CDR3, the DNA is TGCGCCAGCAGCTTGGACAGGGCAGTAGGTGAGCAGTTCTTC. The encoded protein is CASSLDRAVGEQFF.

DNA of the CDR3: TGCAGCGTTGAAGATCGGGCTAGCGGGCCTAGGTCCTACGAGCAGTACTTC. It specifies CSVEDRASGPRSYEQYF. This rearrangement joins TRBV29-1 to TRBJ2-7; 8 bases agree with TRBD2. V shed 0 bases, J shed 1 base, and the junction held 11 bases outside the gene matches. CDR1 SQVTM and CDR2 ANQGSEA come from the germline V gene. CDR3 length: 17 residues.